This T cell receptor (beta chain) was captured by sequencing in a study of blood T cell repertoires in COVID-19. Overall study context: PBMCs, B-cell-depleted T cells, or T cells were the source of the cDNA or gDNA that made up the material.

The germline V gene encodes CDR1 SEHNR and CDR2 FQNEAQ (reference sequence). The V and J ends lost 2 bases and 2 bases respectively, with 10 bases between them. The CDR3 spans 15 residues. Participant age was roughly 18 to 90 years, and participants resided in fewer than 25 US areas. Recovery meant two consecutive negative NP/OP PCR tests, professional clearance, or resolved symptoms. As processed by the authors: Estimation of nucleated cell counts relied on the amplification of reference gene primers. Sequencing was performed with immunoSEQ multiplex PCR; in TCRdb, only in-frame clones are kept and a portion is missing. V, J and clone size reflect that table, while D and trimming were determined from the DNA. The data show hundreds of thousands of clones, 80% to 90% seen once.

The sequence came from a man in his thirties or forties who had recovered from COVID-19. What was sequenced was PBMCs or T cells enriched from blood (not recorded which). The chain joins TRBV7-9 to TRBJ1-3; unclear D gene. The CDR3 region is CASSLPWATGNTIYF. The DNA of the CDR3 is TGTGCCAGCAGCTTACCGTGGGCAACTGGAAACACCATATATTTT.